The entry below gives a single TCR beta chain sequence along with its context. No antigen is known for it. The entry originates in a study of T cell repertoires in cytomegalovirus infection. CDR1 is SEHNR, CDR2 FQNEAQ, per germline (reference sequence). The CDR3 totals 16 residues. Trimming stripped 4 bases from V and 2 bases from J, with 16 bases between. TCRdb reprocessed the reads with MiXCR, giving one entry per CDR3 protein. The data contain 110,000 or so distinct CDR3 sequences, about 30% of them singletons. The chain links TRBV7-9 to TRBJ2-3; D possibly corresponds to TRBD2 (5 bases). Here the sequenced sample was CD8+ T cells from cultured PBMCs, taken from culture after CMV antigen stimulation. The clonotype comes from a human donor in good health (CMV status not recorded). Some clones in this sample may be carry-over from other donors' samples. The CDR3 DNA reads TGTGCCAGCAGCTCGAGGGTCGGGCACCTCACAGATACGCAGTATTTT. Its protein is CASSSRVGHLTDTQYF.